A selection of T cell receptor beta chains follows, all from one sample in a study of blood T cell repertoires in COVID-19. Data came from immunoSEQ multiplex PCR; TCRdb stores just in-frame clones and leaves some out. The data contain fewer than 300,000 clones, about 85% of them singletons. Sequenced material: peripheral blood. These TCRs come from a human donor with COVID-19, enrolled during active disease. The donor label of this sample is uncertain. CDR3s include the opening cysteine and the closing phenylalanine or tryptophan. The D gene is left open where the match is weak. Rows may omit the clone size; those that give it use once, few, many or a size class.

d_gene,v_gene,j_gene,abundance,CDR3aa,CDR3nt
TRBD1,TRBV12-5,TRBJ1-1,NA,CASGLDRGSATEAFF,TGTGCTAGTGGTTTAGACAGGGGTTCGGCCACTGAAGCTTTCTTT
TRBD1,TRBV27,TRBJ1-5,NA,CASSPRDRGGNNQPQHF,TGTGCCAGCAGTCCTCGGGACAGGGGAGGTAACAATCAGCCCCAGCATTTT
NA,TRBV6-5,TRBJ2-7,NA,CASSQFRSYEQYF,TGTGCCAGCAGTCAGTTTCGCTCCTACGAGCAGTACTTC
NA,TRBV19,TRBJ1-4,NA,CASSMAGANEKLFF,TGTGCCAGTAGTATGGCGGGGGCTAATGAAAAACTGTTTTTT
TRBD1,TRBV27,TRBJ2-4,NA,CASSLDRGLAKNIQYF,TGTGCCAGCAGTTTAGACAGGGGCCTAGCCAAAAACATTCAGTACTTC
NA,TRBV14,TRBJ1-5,NA,CASSQVARPGGEDYQPQHF,TGTGCCAGCAGCCAGGTGGCCAGGCCGGGTGGTGAGGACTATCAGCCCCAGCATTTT
NA,TRBV20-1,TRBJ2-7,NA,CSASMGSLVYEQYF,TGCAGTGCTAGTATGGGCTCACTAGTCTACGAGCAGTACTTC
TRBD1,TRBV18,TRBJ1-1,NA,CASSPSRDRATEAFF,TGTGCCAGCTCACCATCCCGGGACAGGGCTACTGAAGCTTTCTTT
NA,TRBV5-1,TRBJ2-3,NA,CASSTDSPTDTQYF,TGCGCCAGCAGCACGGACAGTCCTACAGATACGCAGTATTTT
NA,TRBV30,TRBJ1-2,NA,CAWSVLRGSGYGYTF,TGTGCCTGGAGTGTACTTCGGGGTTCAGGCTATGGCTACACCTTC
NA,TRBV3-1/TRBV3-2,TRBJ2-7,NA,CASSAGVYEQYF,TGTGCCAGCAGCGCAGGGGTCTACGAGCAGTACTTC
TRBD1,TRBV6-5,TRBJ1-2,few,CASSFSGTACTF,TGTGCCAGCAGTTTCTCCGGGACAGCCTGCACCTTC
TRBD2,TRBV3-1/TRBV3-2,TRBJ2-1,NA,CASSQELAGTNEQFF,TGTGCCAGCAGCCAAGAGCTAGCGGGAACCAATGAGCAGTTCTTC
TRBD1,TRBV7-8,TRBJ1-4,NA,CASSLFAGGTNEKLFF,TGTGCCAGCAGCTTATTTGCAGGGGGCACTAATGAAAAACTGTTTTTT
NA,TRBV4-1,TRBJ1-1,NA,CASSQGIQGTEAFF,TGCGCCAGCAGCCAAGGGATACAGGGAACTGAAGCTTTCTTT
NA,TRBV28,TRBJ1-6,NA,CASTKGGGDHNSPLHF,TGTGCCAGCACCAAGGGGGGGGGTGACCATAATTCACCCCTCCACTTT
NA,TRBV19,TRBJ2-2,once,CASSVPRQGGTGELFF,TGTGCCAGTAGTGTGCCCCGCCAGGGGGGCACCGGGGAGCTGTTTTTT
TRBD2,TRBV3-1/TRBV3-2,TRBJ2-7,NA,CASSLGGGSYEQYF,TGTGCCAGCAGTCTCGGCGGGGGAAGCTACGAGCAGTACTTC
NA,TRBV14,TRBJ1-6,NA,CASSQARQGYNSPLHF,TGTGCCAGCAGCCAAGCAAGGCAGGGGTATAATTCACCCCTCCACTTT
NA,TRBV5-5,TRBJ2-5,NA,CASSLDPGTQETQYF,TGTGCCAGCAGCTTGGACCCGGGAACCCAAGAGACCCAGTACTTC
TRBD2,TRBV3-1/TRBV3-2,TRBJ2-3,NA,CASSQGLAGTSTDTQYF,TGTGCCAGCAGCCAAGGACTAGCGGGGACTAGCACAGATACGCAGTATTTT
TRBD2,TRBV6-1,TRBJ2-2,few,CASSDPGGGLSTGELFF,TGTGCCAGCAGTGACCCCGGGGGGGGTCTCTCGACCGGGGAGCTGTTTTTT
TRBD1,TRBV19,TRBJ1-1,NA,CASTDREPHINTEAFF,TGTGCCAGCACCGACAGGGAACCCCACATTAACACTGAAGCTTTCTTT
TRBD2,TRBV5-4,TRBJ2-1,NA,CASSRTSGRGSYNEQFF,TGTGCCAGCAGCAGGACTAGCGGGAGAGGCTCCTACAATGAGCAGTTCTTC
NA,TRBV12-3/TRBV12-4,TRBJ1-2,NA,CASSKQGGYGYTF,TGTGCCAGCAGCAAACAGGGCGGCTATGGCTACACCTTC
TRBD2,TRBV27,TRBJ2-7,NA,CASGGGYEQYF,TGTGCCAGCGGGGGGGGCTACGAGCAGTACTTC
NA,TRBV5-6,TRBJ1-2,NA,CASSLYTDSVTNYGYTF,TGTGCCAGCAGCTTGTATACCGACAGCGTCACTAACTATGGCTACACCTTC
TRBD1,TRBV18,TRBJ1-2,NA,CASSPTGGIYGYTF,TGTGCCAGCTCACCGACAGGGGGCATCTATGGCTACACCTTC
TRBD2,TRBV30,TRBJ2-1,NA,CAWSRTRVTSEQFF,TGTGCCTGGAGTAGGACTAGGGTGACCAGTGAGCAGTTCTTC
NA,TRBV6-6,TRBJ1-2,NA,CASSPGSDRSNYGYTF,TGTGCCAGCAGCCCTGGATCGGACAGATCTAACTATGGCTACACCTTC
TRBD2,TRBV3-1/TRBV3-2,TRBJ2-1,NA,CASSRGGTSVNEQFF,TGTGCCAGCAGCCGTGGTGGGACTAGCGTGAATGAGCAGTTCTTC
NA,TRBV12-5,TRBJ1-1,NA,CASGLRDGTEAFF,TGTGCTAGTGGTTTGAGAGATGGCACTGAAGCTTTCTTT
TRBD1,TRBV30,TRBJ1-5,NA,CAWSRTGGNQPQHF,TGTGCCTGGAGCCGGACAGGGGGCAATCAGCCCCAGCATTTT
TRBD2,TRBV3-1/TRBV3-2,TRBJ2-7,NA,CASSQRTRREQYF,TGTGCCAGCAGCCAGAGGACTAGAAGGGAGCAGTACTTC
TRBD2,TRBV28,TRBJ2-2,NA,CASSSGRNTGELFF,TGTGCCAGCAGTAGCGGGAGGAACACCGGGGAGCTGTTTTTT
TRBD1,TRBV11-2,TRBJ2-2,NA,CASSLFWTGTANTGELFF,TGTGCCAGCAGCTTATTTTGGACCGGGACAGCGAACACCGGGGAGCTGTTTTTT
NA,TRBV29-1,TRBJ2-7,NA,CSVEAPSYEQYF,TGCAGCGTTGAGGCTCCCTCCTACGAGCAGTACTTC
TRBD2,TRBV7-2,TRBJ2-7,NA,CASSSLGREGSYEQYF,TGTGCCAGCAGCTCACTGGGGCGGGAGGGCTCCTACGAGCAGTACTTC
TRBD1,TRBV5-1,TRBJ1-1,NA,CASSFSGTGGSEAFF,TGCGCCAGCAGCTTCTCCGGGACAGGGGGATCTGAAGCTTTCTTT
TRBD1,TRBV6-6,TRBJ1-6,NA,CASSLGTGGYNSPLHF,TGTGCCAGCAGTTTGGGGACAGGGGGATATAATTCACCCCTCCACTTT
TRBD1,TRBV3-1/TRBV3-2,TRBJ1-2,once,CASSQEQGVRGYTF,TGTGCCAGCAGCCAAGAGCAGGGGGTGAGAGGCTACACCTTC
TRBD2,TRBV18,TRBJ2-1,NA,CASSPPVSGSNEQFF,TGTGCCAGCTCACCACCGGTTAGCGGGAGCAATGAGCAGTTCTTC
NA,TRBV5-1,TRBJ2-3,NA,CASSLSFTDTQYF,TGCGCCAGCAGCTTATCGTTCACTGATACGCAGTATTTT
NA,TRBV3-1/TRBV3-2,TRBJ1-1,NA,CASSHQATEAFF,TGTGCCAGCAGCCATCAGGCTACTGAAGCTTTCTTT
NA,TRBV20-1,TRBJ2-1,NA,CSASDSGITYNEQFF,TGCAGTGCTAGTGATTCGGGAATCACGTACAATGAGCAGTTCTTC
NA,TRBV7-6,TRBJ2-7,few,CASSQVYRDSYEQYF,TGTGCCAGCAGCCAGGTTTACAGGGACTCCTACGAGCAGTACTTC
TRBD2,TRBV24-1,TRBJ2-3,NA,CATRGNGRDSDTQYF,TGTGCCACCAGAGGTAACGGGAGGGACTCAGATACGCAGTATTTT
NA,TRBV5-1,TRBJ1-1,NA,CASSAYGNTEAFF,TGCGCCAGCAGCGCCTACGGGAACACTGAAGCTTTCTTT
TRBD1,TRBV30,TRBJ1-2,once,CARDRAYGYTF,TGTGCCCGGGACAGGGCCTATGGCTACACCTTC
TRBD1,TRBV4-1,TRBJ2-1,NA,CASSQAGQGVNEQFF,TGCGCCAGCAGCCAAGCGGGACAGGGGGTCAATGAGCAGTTCTTC